Each of the 26 T cell receptor beta chains below was sequenced from the same sample in a study of human T cells and chemical hapten exposure. TCRdb re-analysed the RACE reads in MiXCR, keeping a single row per CDR3 protein. The top ten hold 1.7% of the sample, which has roughly 160,000 distinct CDR3 sequences, about 15% seen once. Indicated time point: patch test 1, 2 weeks after DPC sensitization. Treatment defined: therapeutic diphenylcyclopropenone sensitization with weekly scalp DPC. Sample: whole blood, taken in connection with sensitization to the hapten diphenylcyclopropenone (DPC). The receptors derive from a woman younger than 45 with alopecia areata. Some clones in this sample may be carry-over from other donors' samples.

This clonotype came up many times. This chain connects TRBV4-3 to TRBJ2-1; 14 nucleotides agree with TRBD2. Germline CDR1 LGHNA, CDR2 YSLEER. The CDR3 runs to 22 residues. V shed 0 bases, J shed 8 bases, and the junction held 21 bases outside the gene matches. The CDR3 sequence is CASSQEIGLAGGRTLLLDEQFF. In DNA, the CDR3 is TGCGCCAGCAGCCAAGAAATCGGACTAGCGGGAGGAAGGACGTTATTGCTAGATGAGCAGTTCTTC.

This clonotype turned up a few times. This chain links TRBV27 with TRBJ2-2, with D possibly TRBD1 on 6 matching bases. V was pared by 2 bases and J by 6 bases, with 16 bases between. The CDR3 loop spans 16 amino acids. Germline CDR1 is MNHEY and CDR2 is SMNVEV (reference sequence). CDR3 sequence: CASSLILGAPAGELFF. CDR3 nucleotides: TGTGCCAGCAGTTTAATTTTGGGGGCCCCCGCCGGGGAGCTGTTTTTT.

The gene calls are TRBV20-1 and TRBJ2-3, with 9 bases lining up with TRBD2. J lost 1 base, V lost 5 bases, and 10 bases had no gene match. CDR3 length: 16 residues. Looked up from germline, CDR1 is DFQATT and CDR2 is SNEGSKA (reference sequence). The CDR3 spells CSAQPRRTSGTDTQYF. The CDR3 DNA reads TGCAGTGCTCAGCCCCGTCGGACTAGCGGCACAGATACGCAGTATTTT.

This clonotype was observed at least ten times. V and J are TRBV12-3 or TRBV12-4 and TRBJ1-2; TRBD1 aligns across 9 bases. The junction had 7 bases not matched to a gene; V was cut back by 7 bases and J by 4 bases. This CDR3 contains 14 residues. The CDR3 sequence: CASTLGQGSYGYTF. Written as DNA, the CDR3 is TGTGCCAGCACCCTCGGACAGGGGAGCTATGGCTACACCTTC.

This clonotype was detected only a few times. The chain links TRBV4-1 to TRBJ2-3; 8 bases agree with TRBD1. Germline trimming cut 0 bases from V and 6 bases from J; bases unmatched to any gene: 11. Germline V gives CDR1 MGHRA, CDR2 YSYEKL. CDR3 length: 17 amino acids. The CDR3 nucleotides read TGCGCCAGCAGCCAAGATCAGACAGGGGCTCTGACGGATACGCAGTATTTT. It is translated as CASSQDQTGALTDTQYF.

The rearrangement joins TRBV7-2 to TRBJ2-3; D gene uncertain. This CDR3 is built from 14 residues. CDR1 is SGHTA, CDR2 FQGNSA, per germline. With 5 bases removed from V and 5 bases from J, the gap between germline ends came to 14 bases. CDR3 sequence reads: CASSPRWNGDTQYF. The CDR3 coding sequence is TGTGCCAGCAGCCCACGGTGGAACGGAGATACGCAGTATTTT.

This clonotype was counted ten times or more. The chain is built from TRBV4-2 and TRBJ2-4, with unresolved D. Germline CDR1 reads LGHNA; CDR2 reads YNFKEQ. This CDR3 region has 14 residues. The germline V and J ends were trimmed by 4 bases and 2 bases, with 9 bases remaining between them. CDR3 region: CASSLLDTKNIQYF. In DNA form, the CDR3 reads TGTGCCAGCAGCCTGCTAGATACCAAAAACATTCAGTACTTC.

The chain is built from TRBV12-3 or TRBV12-4 and TRBJ2-2; no clear D gene. The CDR3 has 15 residues. V lost 7 bases to trimming and J lost 1 base, with 13 bases between them. CDR3 loop: CASTPTNLNTGELFF. CDR3 in DNA: TGTGCCAGCACACCCACCAATTTGAACACCGGGGAGCTGTTTTTT.

CDR3 sequence: CSAQKVGQGISYNEQFF. CDR3 nucleotides: TGCAGTGCGCAGAAGGTGGGACAGGGGATATCCTACAATGAGCAGTTCTTC. The V and J genes are TRBV20-1 and TRBJ2-1; TRBD1 agrees at 10 bases. This CDR3 contains 17 residues. Germline V gene lookup returns CDR1 DFQATT and CDR2 SNEGSKA (reference sequence). With 6 bases clipped from V and 1 base from J, the junction kept 12 bases outside the gene matches.

The rearrangement uses TRBV4-3 and TRBJ2-6; no definite D call. The germline V gene encodes CDR1 LGHNA and CDR2 YSLEER. Trimming took off 0 bases at V and 0 bases at J, with 12 bases between the two ends. The CDR3 runs 18 residues. CDR3 coding DNA: TGCGCCAGCAGCCAAGATACGTCCCGGAGCTCTGGGGCCAACGTCCTGACTTTC. Translating gives CASSQDTSRSSGANVLTF.

The chain combines TRBV7-3 with TRBJ2-1, with D perhaps matching TRBD2 (6 bases). Trimming took 5 bases from V and 5 from J, leaving 10 bases between them. In germline, CDR1 is SGHTA, CDR2 FQGTGA. CDR3 length: 13 amino acids. The DNA for the CDR3 is TGTGCCAGCAGCCAGCAGCGGGACAATGAGCAGTTCTTC. This codes for CASSQQRDNEQFF.

This clonotype occurred once. This chain joins TRBV7-2 and TRBJ2-7; maybe TRBD1 (6 bases). The CDR3 loop spans 15 amino acids. The V end was cut by 0 bases, the J end by 8 bases, with 17 bases between. Germline V CDR1 and CDR2: SGHTA, FQGNSA. CDR3 loop: CASSLARTIGDKQYF. DNA for the CDR3: TGTGCCAGCAGCTTAGCCCGCACGATAGGGGACAAGCAGTACTTC.

This clonotype was observed a handful of times. V and J are TRBV2 and TRBJ2-3; 9 nucleotides line up with TRBD2. The CDR3 contains 16 residues. Germline V gene sequence: CDR1 SNHLY, CDR2 FYNNEI. V was pared by 7 bases and J by 2 bases, with 10 bases of the junction left unmatched. In DNA form, the CDR3 reads TGTGCCAGCACGGGAGCGGGGGGCACTATCACAGATACGCAGTATTTT. This sequence encodes CASTGAGGTITDTQYF.

In its sample, this clonotype was seen a few times. The rearrangement uses TRBV5-1 and TRBJ2-7; TRBD1 agrees at 7 bases. The CDR3 contains 17 residues. Germline CDR1 is SGHRS and CDR2 is YFSETQ. V dropped 0 bases and J dropped 2; count of bases not matched to a gene: 11. This chain's CDR3 is CASSLAALTGTPYEQYF. The CDR3, as DNA: TGCGCCAGCAGCTTGGCTGCGCTGACAGGGACCCCCTACGAGCAGTACTTC. Full variable domain (rest looked up from reference TRBV5-1 and TRBJ2-7): KAGVTQTPRYLIKTRGQQVTLSCSPISGHRSVSWYQQTPGQGLQFLFEYFSETQRNKGNFPGRFSGRQFSNSRSEMNVSTLELGDSALYLCASSLAALTGTPYEQYFGPGTRLTVT.

Many counts were recorded for this clonotype. The chain joins TRBV7-8 to TRBJ1-1; D gene uncertain. V gave up 1 base and J gave up 4 bases, with 7 bases separating them. The CDR3 covers 13 residues. Germline CDR1 and CDR2: SGHVS and FQNEAQ. The CDR3 loop reads CASSLVGVTEAFF. DNA of the CDR3: TGTGCCAGCAGCTTAGTGGGAGTCACTGAAGCTTTCTTT.

V is TRBV12-3 or TRBV12-4 and J is TRBJ2-7, with 9 nucleotides matching TRBD2. V shed 3 bases, J shed 1 base, and the junction held 10 bases outside the gene matches. This CDR3 contains 17 residues. DNA of the CDR3: TGTGCCAGCAGTTTGGCAGCGGGAGGACCGGTATCCTACGAGCAGTACTTC. It translates to CASSLAAGGPVSYEQYF.

This clonotype was seen more than once but under ten times. The V and J genes are TRBV28 and TRBJ2-1; D unresolved. V lost 4 bases and J 6 bases, leaving 7 bases between the germline ends. The germline CDR1 and CDR2 sequences are MDHEN and SYDVKM. This CDR3 has 12 residues. In DNA form, the CDR3 reads TGTGCCAGCAGTTCGAATTCCAATGAGCAGTTCTTC. It encodes CASSSNSNEQFF.

This clonotype has a handful of counts. V and J are TRBV5-1 and TRBJ2-7, with 8 bases that match TRBD2. The CDR3 is 16 residues long. The germline V gene encodes CDR1 SGHRS and CDR2 YFSETQ. The ends lost 7 bases at V and 5 bases at J; junction bases unmatched: 17. For the CDR3, the DNA is TGCGCCAGCCAGAGCTTGGGGGCCAGCGGGAGTAACGAGCAGTACTTC. This encodes CASQSLGASGSNEQYF.

The chain links TRBV5-1 to TRBJ1-5; no clear D. V was clipped by 4 bases and J by 0 bases, with 11 bases between them. The CDR3 runs to 15 residues. Germline CDR1 and CDR2: SGHRS and YFSETQ. The CDR3 nucleotides read TGCGCCAGCAGCCGCGGACTGGATAGCAATCAGCCCCAGCATTTT. It yields the protein CASSRGLDSNQPQHF.

J is TRBJ2-7 and V is TRBV9; D possibly matches TRBD1 or TRBD2 (6 bases each). Trimming removed 0 bases at V and 0 bases at J, with 10 bases between. The CDR3 totals 15 residues. The germline V gene has CDR1 SGDLS and CDR2 YYNGEE. In DNA, the CDR3 is TGTGCCAGCAGCGTAGGGGGGGCCAGCTCCTACGAGCAGTACTTC. Residues: CASSVGGASSYEQYF.

This clonotype was counted ten times or more. This chain links TRBV13 with TRBJ2-1, with D possibly TRBD1 on 6 matching bases. Germline values: CDR1 PRHDT, CDR2 FYEKMQ (reference sequence). V lost 4 bases, J lost 0 bases, and 10 bases lay in between. The CDR3 loop spans 15 amino acids. The DNA for the CDR3 is TGTGCCAGCAGCTACGGACAGAGCTCCTACAATGAGCAGTTCTTC. Translation gives CASSYGQSSYNEQFF.

This clonotype has just a few counts. The chain joins TRBV4-1 to TRBJ1-4, with D uncertain. The CDR3 contains 15 residues. Germline V gene sequence: CDR1 MGHRA, CDR2 YSYEKL. V lost 0 bases and J lost 7, with 12 bases in between. The CDR3 DNA follows: TGCGCCAGCAGCCAAGATTATAGCAGCGGTGAAAAACTGTTTTTT. Translation gives CASSQDYSSGEKLFF.

This clonotype was recorded many times. The chain combines TRBV10-3 with TRBJ2-1; 11 nucleotides align to TRBD2. Germline values: CDR1 ENHRY, CDR2 SYGVKD. The CDR3 totals 14 residues. J lost 7 bases, V lost 6 bases, and 5 bases had no gene match. CDR3 sequence reads: CAIRASGGRNEQFF. The CDR3 nucleotides read TGTGCCATCAGGGCTAGCGGGGGGAGGAATGAGCAGTTCTTC.

Here the CDR3 reads CAWGAAGALNTEAFF. The CDR3, as DNA: TGTGCCTGGGGTGCGGCAGGGGCCTTGAACACTGAAGCTTTCTTT. The genes are TRBV30 and TRBJ1-1; weak D call: TRBD1 (6 bases). V lost 5 bases and J 0 bases, leaving 16 bases between the germline ends. CDR1 and CDR2 from the germline V gene are GTSNPN and SVGIG (reference sequence). The CDR3 is 15 residues long. The full variable domain, with the rest looked up from reference TRBV30 and TRBJ1-1, is SQTIHQWPATLVQPVGSPLSLECTVEGTSNPNLYWYRQAAGRGLQLLFYSVGIGQISSEVPQNLSASRPQDRQFILSSKKLLLSDSGFYLCAWGAAGALNTEAFFGQGTRLTVV.

This clonotype was counted only a few times. The chain combines TRBV4-1 with TRBJ2-1; 10 bases line up with TRBD2. The germline gives CDR1 MGHRA, CDR2 YSYEKL. With 0 bases clipped from V and 15 bases from J, the junction kept 5 bases outside the gene matches. The CDR3 has 13 residues. This CDR3 reads CASSQESGRARFF. DNA for the CDR3: TGCGCCAGCAGCCAAGAAAGCGGGAGGGCCAGGTTCTTC.

This clonotype turned up a few times. This chain uses TRBV27 with TRBJ2-2; 9 nucleotides align to TRBD2. The CDR3 totals 16 residues. The J segment lost 2 bases and the V segment lost 7 bases, leaving 8 bases of the junction unmatched. Germline V CDR1 and CDR2: MNHEY, SMNVEV (reference sequence). Written as DNA, the CDR3 is TGTGCCAGCACCGAAGCGGGGGGTCCCAACACCGGGGAGCTGTTTTTT. Its translation is CASTEAGGPNTGELFF.